The TCR beta chain under discussion was sequenced for a study of cytomegalovirus exposure and HLA in healthy donors. Study context: The 110 or so validation repertoires used the same platform as the 550 to 750 first-cohort repertoires, a later analysis reported. Study findings and constraints: Under in vitro conditions, a few CMV-associated chains were confirmed as specific for CMV antigens. High specificity and sensitivity for cytomegalovirus status were reported for the classifier. Most TCR sequences were uncommon, yet certain public TCRs appeared in many donors.

Germline V lookup: CDR1 GTSNPN, CDR2 SVGIG (reference sequence). With V trimmed by 7 bases and J by 0 bases, 5 bases remained unmatched. There are 15 residues in the CDR3. Remarks on this clone: What it binds is unknown.

Clones were sequenced by immunoSEQ multiplex PCR, and TCRdb holds only the in-frame ones, with some missing. Of 100,000 to 150,000 clones in the sample, about 93% are singletons; the top ten hold less than 1.5%. This TCR was recovered from a young woman in good health and CMV-seronegative. The rearrangement uses TRBV30 and TRBJ2-6, with 8 bases lining up with TRBD1. Sequencing was done on a sample of PBMCs. CDR3 nucleotides: TGTGCCTCGTCAGGGGGCGGCTCTGGGGCCAACGTCCTGACTTTC. This codes for CASSGGGSGANVLTF.